The rows below give T cell receptor beta chains drawn from one sample of a study of blood T cell repertoires in COVID-19. TCRdb's table, derived via immunoSEQ multiplex PCR, lists solely in-frame clones and lacks some. The sample lists a few hundred thousand clones; 87% were seen once. Sequencing was performed on PBMCs or T cells enriched from blood (not recorded which). These receptors were obtained from a young man with acute COVID-19. Both conserved end residues are part of each CDR3. A D gene is named only where the DNA matches it firmly. Some rows mark clone size as missing; the rest say once, few, many or name a class of expanded clone.

D gene	clone size	V gene	J gene	CDR3 DNA	CDR3 protein
.	.	TRBV6-2/TRBV6-3	TRBJ2-2	TGTGCCAGCAGTTATCCTTGGAGCAACACCGGGGAGCTGTTTTTT	CASSYPWSNTGELFF
TRBD2	.	TRBV5-1	TRBJ2-2	TGCGCCAGCAGCTCGGGACTAGCGGCCTACACCGGGGAGCTGTTTTTT	CASSSGLAAYTGELFF
.	.	TRBV12-3/TRBV12-4	TRBJ1-1	TGTGCCAGCAGTTTGGGGCTCACTGAAGCTTTCTTT	CASSLGLTEAFF
.	few	TRBV23-1	TRBJ1-4	TGCGCCAGCAGTCAATCGTATCTCAGGGAAAAACTGTTTTTT	CASSQSYLREKLFF
TRBD2	.	TRBV5-5	TRBJ2-3	TGTGCCAGCAGCTCAGAGGGGCCCGAACCGGGACTAGCGTTTGCAGATACGCAGTATTTT	CASSSEGPEPGLAFADTQYF
.	.	TRBV18	TRBJ2-1	TGTGCCAGCTCCCCGACTTTTGAGCAGTTCTTC	CASSPTFEQFF
TRBD1	.	TRBV19	TRBJ1-1	TGTGCCAGTCACATCCTAGGACAGGGGACTCGAGAAGCTTTCTTT	CASHILGQGTREAFF
TRBD2	.	TRBV5-4	TRBJ2-1	TGTGCCAGCAGCTTAGGCGGGAGGGCCAAGAATGAGCAGTTCTTC	CASSLGGRAKNEQFF
TRBD2	.	TRBV27	TRBJ2-1	TGTGCCAGCAGTTTAGCGGGAGGCTCCTACAATGAGCAGTTCTTC	CASSLAGGSYNEQFF
TRBD1	many	TRBV4-1	TRBJ2-7	TGCGCCAGCAGCCAAGATAGGGGACAGGGCCACGAGCAGTACTTC	CASSQDRGQGHEQYF
TRBD1	.	TRBV6-5	TRBJ1-2	TGTGCCAGCAGCCTCGACAGACAGGGTGTCTATGGCTACACCTTC	CASSLDRQGVYGYTF